Following are 18 T cell receptor beta chains from one sample sequenced in a study of T cells in Graves' hyperthyroidism and ophthalmopathy (dated by TCRdb to the late 2010s). The library relied on multiplex PCR. The data were produced on an Illumina HiSeq 2000. The TCR beta CDR3 regions were amplified from the RNA transcripts. For the first round of RT-PCR on the TCR CDR3, the HTBI primer set was used together with the Qiagen OneStep RT-PCR kit. The public reads were reanalyzed by TCRdb: fastp trimming at Q25, MiXCR alignment, in-frame beta chains only. CDR3 protein duplicates are merged, each entry listing the most common genes and DNA. For this sample there are about 96,000 distinct CDR3 sequences; about half appear just once. Of the sample, roughly 26% falls within the top ten clones. Sequenced input: blood. Receptor source: a woman in her thirties or forties with Graves' hyperthyroidism.

The chain carries TRBV28 and TRBJ1-3, with unresolved D. Between the trimmed V and J ends, which lost 8 bases and 2 bases, there was a span of 10 bases. CDR1 and CDR2 (germline): MDHEN, SYDVKM. The CDR3 has 13 amino acids. CDR3 residues: CASSGWTGNTIYF. The CDR3 coding sequence is TGTGCCAGCTCCGGTTGGACTGGAAACACCATATATTTT.

The J gene is TRBJ2-5, the V gene TRBV6-6, with TRBD2 identical over 13 bases. Germline CDR1 MNHNY, CDR2 SVGAGI (reference sequence). This CDR3 comprises 17 residues. The trim removed 6 bases at V and 1 base at J, leaving 8 bases unmatched. CDR3 amino acids: CASRTGTSGATQETQYF. CDR3 DNA sequence: TGTGCCAGCAGAACCGGGACTAGCGGGGCAACCCAAGAGACCCAGTACTTC.

V gene TRBV10-3 combines with J gene TRBJ2-5, with D possibly being TRBD2 (5 bases). This CDR3 has 14 amino acids. V was cut by 3 bases and J by 4 bases, with 12 bases left in between. Germline-derived CDR1 and CDR2 are ENHRY and SYGVKD. CDR3 sequence (DNA): TGTGCCATCAGTGACACGGGAAATCTAGAGACCCAGTACTTC. Protein: CAISDTGNLETQYF.

This clonotype was picked up many times. The gene calls are TRBV7-9 and TRBJ2-5; 9 nucleotides agree with TRBD2. From germline, CDR1 is SEHNR and CDR2 FQNEAQ (reference sequence). The CDR3 totals 14 residues. V dropped 5 bases and J dropped 3; count of bases not matched to a gene: 4. Here the CDR3 DNA reads TGTGCCAGCAGCCCAAGACTAGCGGAAGAGACCCAGTACTTC. Its protein is CASSPRLAEETQYF.

This clonotype was found many times. The CDR3 DNA reads as TGTGCCAGCAGGCAGGGACTCCGGAACACTGAAGCTTTCTTT. Translating gives CASRQGLRNTEAFF. The V and J genes are TRBV6-6 and TRBJ1-1, with a weak D call TRBD1 (5 bases). CDR3 length: 14 amino acids. With 6 bases removed from V and 1 base from J, the gap between germline ends came to 12 bases. Per the germline V gene, CDR1 is MNHNY and CDR2 is SVGAGI (reference sequence).

For this clonotype: Possible read error: a much larger clone is one base away. The chain links TRBV20-1 to TRBJ2-7; D gene uncertain. The CDR3 is made up of 10 amino acids. CDR1 is DFQATT and CDR2 is SNEGSKA in the germline V gene (reference sequence). The CDR3 DNA reads as TGCAGTGCTGCTCCCTACGAGCTGTACTTC. Translated, it gives CSAAPYELYF.

This clonotype was recorded at least ten times. The rearrangement uses TRBV7-9 and TRBJ2-7; D is undetermined. CDR1 is SEHNR, CDR2 FQNEAQ, per germline (reference sequence). This CDR3 has 14 amino acids. V was trimmed by 7 bases and J by 2 bases, leaving 15 bases between them. The DNA for the CDR3 is TGTGCCAGCACCCTCCGCCTCGGAACCTACGAGCAGTACTTC. Translating gives CASTLRLGTYEQYF.

As regards this clonotype: At one end the junction does not follow the germline gene, possibly because of a read error. The CDR3 sequence: CAWGRSEELFF. The CDR3 bases are TGTGCCTGGGGGCGGAGTGAAGAACTGTTTTTT. This chain links TRBV30 with TRBJ1-4; D gene uncertain. The CDR3 covers 11 residues. CDR1 is GTSNPN, CDR2 SVGIG, per germline (reference sequence).

This clonotype was counted many times. The chain employs TRBV5-1 and TRBJ1-1; unclear D gene. This CDR3 comprises 13 residues. V was trimmed by 0 bases and J by 4 bases, leaving 7 bases between them. Looked up from germline, CDR1 is SGHRS and CDR2 is YFSETQ. The CDR3: CASSLVYTTEAFF. Written as DNA, the CDR3 is TGCGCCAGCAGCTTGGTCTATACCACTGAAGCTTTCTTT.

The chain has TRBV10-3 and TRBJ1-5; D ambiguous. Between the trimmed V and J ends, which lost 5 bases and 2 bases, there was a span of 7 bases. The CDR3 length is 13 residues. In germline, CDR1 is ENHRY, CDR2 SYGVKD. For the CDR3, the DNA is TGTGCCATCAGTCTAAGGGGCAATCAGCCCCAGCATTTT. It translates to CAISLRGNQPQHF.

In regard to this clonotype: A read error may be the cause here, since a much bigger clone is one base away. The missing conserved phenylalanine or tryptophan at the end of this CDR3 makes a read error likely. The genes are TRBV19 and TRBJ2-2, with 11 bases that match TRBD1. This CDR3 comprises 14 residues. V lost 10 bases to trimming and J lost 7 bases; unmatched junction nucleotides: 8. Per germline, CDR1 LNHDA and CDR2 SQIVND (reference sequence). The CDR3 sequence is CATSDRGLIGELFL. The CDR3 bases are TGTGCCACCTCGGACAGGGGGCTTATCGGGGAGCTGTTTTTG.

This clonotype was counted ten times or more. The chain uses TRBV7-3 and TRBJ1-1; perhaps TRBD1 as D (5 bases). The germline V and J ends were trimmed by 2 bases and 4 bases, with 11 bases remaining between them. Germline values: CDR1 SGHTA, CDR2 FQGTGA. The CDR3 has 14 residues. The CDR3 loop is CASSLRGGITEAFF. CDR3 DNA sequence: TGTGCCAGCAGCTTACGGGGGGGGATCACTGAAGCTTTCTTT.

J is TRBJ2-2 and V is TRBV15; 10 bases are shared with TRBD1. The CDR3 runs 21 residues. The V and J ends lost 0 bases and 0 bases, in that order; junction bases with no gene match: 13. Looked up from germline, CDR1 is LNHNV and CDR2 is YYDKDF (reference sequence). The CDR3 here is CATSRERTGQGYIANTGELFF. CDR3 coding DNA: TGTGCCACCAGCAGAGAACGCACGGGACAGGGGTACATCGCGAACACCGGGGAGCTGTTTTTT.

This clonotype was counted at least ten times. The chain joins TRBV10-2 to TRBJ2-7; the D is unclear. Per the germline V gene, CDR1 is WSHSY and CDR2 is SAAADI. The V end lost 4 bases, the J end lost 3 bases, and 16 bases lay between the germline ends. The CDR3 is 15 amino acids. CDR3: CASSGNKWEGYEQYF. DNA of the CDR3: TGCGCCAGCAGTGGGAATAAATGGGAAGGCTACGAGCAGTACTTC.

The V call is TRBV7-2, the J call TRBJ1-5; a weak D match, TRBD1 (6 bases). V was trimmed by 6 bases and J by 4 bases, leaving 13 bases between them. The germline V gene has CDR1 SGHTA and CDR2 FQGNSA. The CDR3 has 14 residues. CDR3 sequence: CASSSGTPNQPQHF. For the CDR3, the DNA is TGTGCCAGCAGTAGCGGGACACCAAATCAGCCCCAGCATTTT. Looking up the rest from reference TRBV7-2 and TRBJ1-5 gives the full variable domain: GAGVSQSPSNKVTEKGKDVELRCDPISGHTALYWYRQSLGQGLEFLIYFQGNSAPDKSGLPSDRFSAERTGGSVSTLTIQRTQQEDSAVYLCASSSGTPNQPQHFGDGTRLSIL.

The CDR3 region is CATSFTGLAGELFF. DNA for the CDR3: TGTGCCACCAGTTTTACAGGGCTCGCCGGGGAGCTGTTTTTT. This chain uses TRBV24-1 with TRBJ2-2, with D possibly being TRBD1 (6 bases). CDR3 size: 14 residues. Germline-derived CDR1 and CDR2 are KGHDR and SFDVKD. The V gene lost 6 bases and the J gene lost 6 bases, with 13 bases spanning the gap.

The rearrangement links TRBV6-5 to TRBJ2-3; D is tentatively TRBD1 or TRBD2 (5 bases each). Looked up from germline, CDR1 is MNHEY and CDR2 is SVGAGI. Trimming pared 5 bases from V and 4 bases from J, leaving 16 bases between. CDR3 size: 15 residues. CDR3 residues: CASSGDPTGPDTQYF. The CDR3 DNA is TGTGCCAGCAGTGGGGACCCTACTGGACCAGATACGCAGTATTTT.

This clonotype came up many times. The chain couples TRBV27 to TRBJ2-7, with TRBD2 matching 12 bases. The CDR3 extends over 16 amino acids. CDR1 MNHEY and CDR2 SMNVEV come from the germline V gene (reference sequence). The junction had 11 bases not matched to a gene; V was cut back by 6 bases and J by 5 bases. DNA of the CDR3: TGTGCCAGCAGCGGGGGAAGACTAGCGGGAGATAACGAGCAGTACTTC. This translates into CASSGGRLAGDNEQYF.